The sequence of this T cell receptor beta chain was determined in a study of cytomegalovirus exposure and HLA in healthy donors. Notes on the study in general: In a later analysis, TCR beta V- and J-gene trimming was associated with a missense DCLRE1C variant. Later analysis placed DRB1 highest and HLA-C lowest in TCR association rates, which differed by HLA locus. Excluded were some V segments that proved indistinguishable, including TRBV6-2 and TRBV6-3.

PCR used 60 Vbeta primers and 13 Jbeta primers. The repertoire was sequenced with immunoSEQ multiplex PCR; TCRdb's copy has only in-frame clones and lacks some. The sample consists of tens of thousands of clones, 78% of them appearing once. The CDR3 runs 15 residues. V gave up 2 bases and J gave up 2 bases; unmatched junction bases: 4. CDR1 is SGHRS, CDR2 YFSETQ, per germline. While unrecorded immune exposures were likely, the donors were nominally healthy when sampled. Of note for this clone: Its target is not known.

Specimen: PBMCs. The chain recombines TRBV5-1 with TRBJ2-3; 8 bases are a match to TRBD1. The receptor's source is a middle-aged man in good health and CMV-seronegative. As DNA, the CDR3 is TGCGCCAGCAGCTTCGGACAGGGAAACACAGATACGCAGTATTTT. This translates into CASSFGQGNTDTQYF. Based on the CDR3 plus reference TRBV5-1 and TRBJ2-3, the full variable domain is KAGVTQTPRYLIKTRGQQVTLSCSPISGHRSVSWYQQTPGQGLQFLFEYFSETQRNKGNFPGRFSGRQFSNSRSEMNVSTLELGDSALYLCASSFGQGNTDTQYFGPGTRLTVL.